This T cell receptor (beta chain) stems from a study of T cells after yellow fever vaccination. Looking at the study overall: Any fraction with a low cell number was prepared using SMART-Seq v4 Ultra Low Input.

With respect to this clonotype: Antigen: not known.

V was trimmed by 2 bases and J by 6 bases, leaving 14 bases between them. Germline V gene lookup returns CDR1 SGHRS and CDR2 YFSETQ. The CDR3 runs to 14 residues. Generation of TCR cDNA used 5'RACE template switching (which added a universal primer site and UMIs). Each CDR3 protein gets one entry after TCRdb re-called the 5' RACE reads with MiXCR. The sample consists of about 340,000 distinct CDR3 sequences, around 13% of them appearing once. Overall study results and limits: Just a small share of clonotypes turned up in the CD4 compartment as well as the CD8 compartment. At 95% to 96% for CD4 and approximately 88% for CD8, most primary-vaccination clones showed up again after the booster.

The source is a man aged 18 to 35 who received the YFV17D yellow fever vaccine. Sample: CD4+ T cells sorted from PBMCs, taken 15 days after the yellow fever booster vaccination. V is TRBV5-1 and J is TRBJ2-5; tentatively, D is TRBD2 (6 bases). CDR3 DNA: TGCGCCAGCAGCTTTGAGATGGAGGGGAAGACCCAGTACTTC. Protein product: CASSFEMEGKTQYF.